The 21 T cell receptor beta chains below all came from one sample that was sequenced in a study of T-cell memory formation after mild COVID-19. TCRdb fed the 5' RACE reads into MiXCR, producing one record per CDR3 protein. This table holds under 85,000 distinct CDR3 sequences, approximately 15% found once. Sequenced material: PBMCs or a T cell subset sorted from them (not recorded which). Source of these receptors: an adult woman who had mild COVID-19 (a few samples of this study predate the infection). Cell type and time point are not known.

V is TRBV29-1 and J is TRBJ2-7, with 11 positions matching TRBD1. This CDR3 is 15 amino acids long. Germline CDR1 and CDR2: SQVTM and ANQGSEA. Trimming removed 0 bases from V and 3 bases from J; junction bases left unmatched: 4. The CDR3 sequence: CSVEEGQGAFYEQYF. Written as DNA, the CDR3 is TGCAGCGTTGAAGAAGGACAGGGGGCTTTCTACGAGCAGTACTTC.

This clonotype was seen only a few times. This chain uses TRBV7-9 with TRBJ1-2, with a tentative D call TRBD1 (5 bases). The V gene lost 1 base and the J gene lost 0 bases, with 21 bases spanning the gap. Germline-derived CDR1 and CDR2 are SEHNR and FQNEAQ (reference sequence). This CDR3 spans 19 amino acids. CDR3 sequence reads: CASSLGLLGTDRSNYGYTF. In DNA form, the CDR3 reads TGTGCCAGCAGCTTAGGTTTGTTGGGGACGGACCGTTCTAACTATGGCTACACCTTC.

Only a few counts were recorded for this clonotype. This chain links TRBV19 with TRBJ1-6, with D unresolved. Germline CDR1 reads LNHDA; CDR2 reads SQIVND (reference sequence). This CDR3 has 13 residues. CDR3 in amino acids: CPLREYPASPLHF. In DNA form, the CDR3 reads TGTCCCCTGAGAGAATATCCGGCTTCACCCCTCCACTTT.

The chain has TRBV5-1 and TRBJ2-1; D not certain. Per the germline V gene, CDR1 is SGHRS and CDR2 is YFSETQ. Trimming took off 0 bases at V and 2 bases at J, with 6 bases between the two ends. CDR3 length equals 14 residues. CDR3 nucleotides: TGCGCCAGCAGCTTGGACGGACCCTACAATGAGCAGTTCTTC. This sequence encodes CASSLDGPYNEQFF.

The chain uses TRBV4-2 and TRBJ2-5; D call uncertain. Looked up from germline, CDR1 is LGHNA and CDR2 is YNFKEQ. V lost 1 base and J lost 5, with 14 bases in between. The CDR3 is made up of 15 amino acids. This CDR3 reads CASSQVVGSGETQYF. The DNA for the CDR3 is TGTGCCAGCAGCCAAGTAGTAGGGTCCGGGGAGACCCAGTACTTC.

The chain uses TRBV11-3 and TRBJ2-7; no reliable D call. The V and J ends lost 0 bases and 6 bases respectively, with 9 bases between them. The CDR3 contains 13 residues. The V gene's germline CDR1 is SGHNT and CDR2 YENEEA. CDR3 region: CASSLEGQFEQYF. CDR3 bases: TGTGCCAGCAGCTTAGAGGGCCAATTCGAGCAGTACTTC.

This clonotype appeared a few times. This chain links TRBV5-1 with TRBJ2-1; TRBD1 matches at 8 bases. Germline V lookup: CDR1 SGHRS, CDR2 YFSETQ. The J segment lost 7 bases and the V segment lost 6 bases, leaving 6 bases of the junction unmatched. This CDR3 is 13 amino acids long. CDR3: CASTGGAYNEQFF. DNA for the CDR3: TGCGCCAGCACAGGGGGCGCGTATAATGAGCAGTTCTTC.

The sample holds a few counts of this clonotype. J is TRBJ2-1 and V is TRBV5-1, with 7 bases that match TRBD1. This CDR3 is 16 amino acids long. Per the germline V gene, CDR1 is SGHRS and CDR2 is YFSETQ. With 6 bases clipped from V and 5 bases from J, the junction kept 14 bases outside the gene matches. CDR3 bases: TGCGCCAGCAACTCTGAACCGACAGGGCCGGACAATGAGCAGTTCTTC. This codes for CASNSEPTGPDNEQFF.

The genes are TRBV9 and TRBJ2-1; 9 bases fit TRBD1. The V and J ends lost 5 bases and 1 base, in that order; junction bases with no gene match: 7. Germline loops: CDR1 SGDLS, CDR2 YYNGEE. This CDR3 contains 16 residues. DNA for the CDR3: TGTGCCAGCAGTCCTGACAGGGGGGGTTCCTACAATGAGCAGTTCTTC. Its protein product is CASSPDRGGSYNEQFF. Together with reference TRBV9 and TRBJ2-1, the CDR3 gives the full variable domain: DSGVTQTPKHLITATGQRVTLRCSPRSGDLSVYWYQQSLDQGLQFLIQYYNGEERAKGNILERFSAQQFPDLHSELNLSSLELGDSALYFCASSPDRGGSYNEQFFGPGTRLTVL.

The J gene is TRBJ2-7, the V gene TRBV20-1; D gene ambiguous. The germline V gene has CDR1 DFQATT and CDR2 SNEGSKA (reference sequence). The V end was cut by 4 bases, the J end by 3 bases, with 10 bases between. The CDR3 has 12 amino acids. The CDR3 sequence: CSATRTGYEQYF. The CDR3 DNA follows: TGCAGTGCTACCCGGACGGGCTACGAGCAGTACTTC.

The V call is TRBV5-1, the J call TRBJ2-7; D is possibly TRBD1 or TRBD2 (5 bases each). Germline values: CDR1 SGHRS, CDR2 YFSETQ. Trimming took off 3 bases at V and 4 bases at J, with 14 bases between the two ends. The CDR3 loop spans 14 amino acids. CDR3 protein: CASSWARDGYEQYF. The CDR3 DNA reads TGCGCCAGCAGCTGGGCCCGGGACGGGTACGAGCAGTACTTC.

In this sample, this clonotype turned up once. The chain employs TRBV2 and TRBJ2-7; D gene uncertain. The CDR3 contains 11 residues. Looked up from germline, CDR1 is SNHLY and CDR2 is FYNNEI. V was trimmed by 1 base and J by 6 bases, leaving 4 bases between them. This chain's CDR3 is CASSEGIEQYF. DNA of the CDR3: TGTGCCAGCAGTGAAGGGATCGAGCAGTACTTC. Full variable domain (rest looked up from reference TRBV2 and TRBJ2-7): EPEVTQTPSHQVTQMGQEVILRCVPISNHLYFYWYRQILGQKVEFLVSFYNNEISEKSEIFDDQFSVERPDGSNFTLKIRSTKLEDSAMYFCASSEGIEQYFGPGTRLTVT.

The chain uses TRBV6-5 and TRBJ2-3; possibly TRBD2 for D (6 bases). V lost 6 bases and J lost 0, with 10 bases in between. The CDR3 contains 14 residues. The germline V gene encodes CDR1 MNHEY and CDR2 SVGAGI. CDR3 sequence: CASRPEGSTDTQYF. CDR3 sequence (DNA): TGTGCCAGCAGGCCGGAGGGGAGCACAGATACGCAGTATTTT.

This clonotype came up a few times. V and J are TRBV6-5 and TRBJ2-7; a weak D match, TRBD2 (6 bases). The CDR3 runs to 14 residues. The germline CDR1 and CDR2 sequences are MNHEY and SVGAGI. V lost 6 bases, J lost 0 bases, and 12 bases lay in between. The CDR3 protein is CASRLALSSYEQYF. DNA for the CDR3: TGTGCCAGCAGGCTAGCGTTAAGCTCCTACGAGCAGTACTTC.

This clonotype was counted between two and nine times. This sequence joins TRBV20-1 and TRBJ1-1; 7 bases fit TRBD1. J was trimmed by 3 bases and V by 1 base; bases with no gene match: 8. CDR3 length equals 15 residues. Germline V lookup: CDR1 DFQATT, CDR2 SNEGSKA (reference sequence). The CDR3 sequence: CSARGPGTVYTEAFF. The CDR3 DNA reads TGCAGTGCTAGAGGACCAGGGACAGTCTACACTGAAGCTTTCTTT.

This clonotype came up a few times. The gene calls are TRBV6-4 and TRBJ2-3; 7 positions match TRBD2. With 6 bases clipped from V and 4 bases from J, the junction kept 7 bases outside the gene matches. Germline V gene data show CDR1 as MRHNA and CDR2 as SNTAGT. The CDR3 length is 14 residues. CDR3 protein: CASSPMGGADTQYF. DNA of the CDR3: TGTGCCAGCAGCCCCATGGGGGGGGCAGATACGCAGTATTTT.

The chain recombines TRBV24-1 with TRBJ2-7; unclear D gene. The CDR3 covers 13 residues. Germline V gene sequence: CDR1 KGHDR, CDR2 SFDVKD. V was pared by 1 base and J by 9 bases, with 12 bases between. This CDR3 is CATSDLGQAGQYF. The CDR3 DNA reads TGTGCCACCAGTGATTTAGGGCAGGCCGGGCAGTACTTC.

This clonotype showed up just a few times. One junction end disagrees with the germline gene, perhaps due to a read error. This chain uses TRBV18 with TRBJ1-5; no firm D call. This CDR3 region has 15 residues. Germline lookup yields CDR1 KGHSH and CDR2 LQKENI. CDR3 DNA sequence: TGTGCCAGCTCACCAGGCTCGGGAAGCAATCAGCCCAAGCATTTT. Translated: CASSPGSGSNQPKHF. The full variable domain, with the rest looked up from reference TRBV18 and TRBJ1-5, is NAGVMQNPRHLVRRRGQEARLRCSPMKGHSHVYWYRQLPEEGLKFMVYLQKENIIDESGMPKERFSAEFPKEGPSILRIQQVVRGDSAAYFCASSPGSGSNQPKHFGDGTRLSIL.

This rearrangement joins TRBV7-9 to TRBJ1-4; D perhaps matches TRBD1 (5 bases). The CDR3 has 15 amino acids. Germline CDR1 and CDR2: SEHNR and FQNEAQ (reference sequence). V was pared by 4 bases and J by 5 bases, with 14 bases between. This CDR3 is CASSSPGRANEKLFF. The CDR3 nucleotides read TGTGCCAGCAGCTCGCCGGGACGGGCGAATGAAAAACTGTTTTTT.

V and J are TRBV6-5 and TRBJ2-7; D gene unclear. Germline loops: CDR1 MNHEY, CDR2 SVGAGI. V shed 0 bases and J shed 0 bases, with 9 bases lying between them. The CDR3 totals 15 residues. CDR3 nucleotide sequence: TGTGCCAGCAGTTACTCGAGCCTCCTCTCCTACGAGCAGTACTTC. Its protein product is CASSYSSLLSYEQYF.

The chain employs TRBV12-3 or TRBV12-4 and TRBJ1-2, with D unclear. V was shortened by 3 bases and J by 7 bases, with 9 bases between the two germline ends. The CDR3 sequence is 12 residues long. This CDR3 reads CASSFGGPGYTF. The DNA for the CDR3 is TGTGCCAGCAGTTTCGGAGGGCCTGGCTACACCTTC.